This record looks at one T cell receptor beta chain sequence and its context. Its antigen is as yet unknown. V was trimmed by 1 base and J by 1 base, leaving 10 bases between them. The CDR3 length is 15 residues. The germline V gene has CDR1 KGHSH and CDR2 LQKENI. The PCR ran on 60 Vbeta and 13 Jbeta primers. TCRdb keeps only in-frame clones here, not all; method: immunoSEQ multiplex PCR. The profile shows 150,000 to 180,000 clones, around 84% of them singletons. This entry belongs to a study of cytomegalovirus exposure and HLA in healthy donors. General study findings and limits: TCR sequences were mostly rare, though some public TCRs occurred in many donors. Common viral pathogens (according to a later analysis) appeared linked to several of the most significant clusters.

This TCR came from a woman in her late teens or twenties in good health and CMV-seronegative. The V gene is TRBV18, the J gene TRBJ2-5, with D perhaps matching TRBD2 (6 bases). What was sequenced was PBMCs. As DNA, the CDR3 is TGTGCCAGCTCACCACGGTCGGGGGTCCAAGAGACCCAGTACTTC. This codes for CASSPRSGVQETQYF.